Detailed here is one T cell receptor (beta chain). Methods used by the authors: Quantification of nucleated cells was approximated via reference gene primer amplification. Profiled with immunoSEQ multiplex PCR; TCRdb holds only in-frame clones, not every one. V and J calls and clone size are copied from that table; D and trimming were computed from the DNA. The sample holds around 300,000 clones, approximately 90% seen once. The sample originates from a study of blood T cell repertoires in COVID-19. Study at large: Whether acute or convalescent, the COVID-19 samples came from the United States, Italy and Spain.

Germline CDR1 is SGHDT and CDR2 is YYEEEE. The CDR3 length is 14 residues. The V end was cut by 4 bases, the J end by 0 bases, with 10 bases between. Seattle patients were enrolled during active infection and followed longitudinally. The sequence was obtained from a woman aged 30 to 39 with COVID-19, enrolled during active disease. J is TRBJ1-2 and V is TRBV5-6, with D tentatively TRBD1 (5 bases). Specimen: peripheral blood. This CDR3 reads CASSDSQSNYGYTF. CDR3 sequence (DNA): TGTGCCAGCAGCGACAGTCAATCTAACTATGGCTACACCTTC.